The rows below give T cell receptor beta chains drawn from one sample of a study of blood T cell repertoires in COVID-19. Profiling relied on immunoSEQ multiplex PCR, and the TCRdb table lists in-frame clones only, not all of them. The data show 400,000 to 550,000 clones, with about 85% seen just once and approximately 2% held by the top ten. The sequenced sample was PBMCs or T cells enriched from blood (not recorded which). Source of these receptors: a woman in her late teens or twenties with acute COVID-19. The CDR3 runs from the conserved cysteine through the conserved F or W. D genes are given only for firm matches. For some rows the clone size is stated as once, few or many, or as a class when expanded; others skip it.

j_call clone_size v_call d_call cdr3_nt cdr3_aa
TRBJ2-3 . TRBV20-1 TRBD2 TGCAGTGCTAGTCGGAGCGGGAGGTCCCCAGATACGCAGTATTTT CSASRSGRSPDTQYF
TRBJ1-2 once TRBV5-4 TRBD1 TGTGCCAGCAGCGTTACAGGGGGCATCTATGGCTACACCTTC CASSVTGGIYGYTF
TRBJ1-1 . TRBV28 . TGTGCCAGCCGAACAACAACAGGGAACACTGAAGCTTTCTTT CASRTTTGNTEAFF
TRBJ1-1 . TRBV18 . TGTGCCAGCTCACAAGAGGGTAGGACTGAAGCTTTCTTT CASSQEGRTEAFF
TRBJ1-1 . TRBV7-3 TRBD1 TGTGCCAGCAGCTTAACGGGACAGGGAATCGCTGAAGCTTTCTTT CASSLTGQGIAEAFF
TRBJ2-7 . TRBV2 TRBD2 TGTGCCAGCAGTACCTCGGCTAGCGGCTTCTACGAGCAGTACTTC CASSTSASGFYEQYF
TRBJ1-5 . TRBV9 . TGTGCCAGCAGCGTATCTCCGTCGAATCAGCCCCAGCATTTT CASSVSPSNQPQHF
TRBJ1-3 . TRBV9 TRBD1 TGTGCCAGCAGCGTAGGGACAGGCTCCTCTGGAAACACCATATATTTT CASSVGTGSSGNTIYF
TRBJ2-7 . TRBV4-1 TRBD2 TGCGCCAGCAGCCAAGGGGGGGGACCCTACGAGCAGTACTTC CASSQGGGPYEQYF
TRBJ2-1 . TRBV13 TRBD2 TGTGCCAGCAGCGAGCGGGGGGGCCTCTACAATGAGCAGTTCTTC CASSERGGLYNEQFF
TRBJ1-1 few TRBV19 TRBD1 TGTGCCAGTATGAGCGACAGGGGGCCTGAAGCTTTCTTT CASMSDRGPEAFF
TRBJ1-2 . TRBV29-1 TRBD1 TGCAGCGTTGGGACAGGGGGCCTATATGGCTACACCTTC CSVGTGGLYGYTF
TRBJ2-7 once TRBV27 TRBD1 TGTGCCAGCAGTTTCCTCGGACAGGGCTACGAGCAGTACTTC CASSFLGQGYEQYF
TRBJ2-1 . TRBV2 TRBD2 TGTGCCAGCAGCCCAAGGTGGGGGGGGAGTACTTACAATGAGCAGTTCTTC CASSPRWGGSTYNEQFF
TRBJ2-3 . TRBV6-2/TRBV6-3 . TGTGCCAGCAGTTACAGGTCGGGTCTAACCAGCACAGATACGCAGTATTTT CASSYRSGLTSTDTQYF
TRBJ1-4 . TRBV19 . TGTGCCAGTAGTATATTTCTAACTAATGAAAAACTGTTTTTT CASSIFLTNEKLFF
TRBJ2-2 once TRBV27 TRBD1 TGTGCCAGCAGTTTATCGACAGGGGGACCTACCGGGGAGCTGTTTTTT CASSLSTGGPTGELFF
TRBJ2-1 . TRBV5-1 TRBD2 TGCGCCAGCAGCTTGGGAGCGGGAGTTTACAATGAGCAGTTCTTC CASSLGAGVYNEQFF
TRBJ2-7 . TRBV28 TRBD1 TGTGCCAGCCAAACTGGGACAGGACCCTCCTACGAGCAGTACTTC CASQTGTGPSYEQYF
TRBJ2-7 . TRBV11-2 TRBD1 TGTGCCAGCAGCCGAACCAAAGGGACAGATCAATACGAGCAGTACTTC CASSRTKGTDQYEQYF
TRBJ2-7 . TRBV4-3 . TGCGCCAGCAGCCAACGGCAGGGGCCCTACGAGCAGTACTTC CASSQRQGPYEQYF
TRBJ2-7 . TRBV28 . TGTGCCAGCACCCCCCCAGGGATAGGTTACGAGCAGTACTTC CASTPPGIGYEQYF
TRBJ2-1 . TRBV2 TRBD2 TGTGCCAGCAGTCCTATGACTAGCGGGGGGGTTTACGGGGACAATGAGCAGTTCTTC CASSPMTSGGVYGDNEQFF
TRBJ2-4 . TRBV6-5 . TGTGCCAGCCTCGGGAGGACAGGGAAGAACATTCAGTACTTC CASLGRTGKNIQYF
TRBJ2-4 . TRBV4-1 . TGCGCCAGCAGCCAAGTGTCAGGGATAAACATTCAGTACTTC CASSQVSGINIQYF
TRBJ2-3 . TRBV7-6 TRBD2 TGTGCCAGCAGCTTTAGTCACGGAGCGGGATCCACAGATACGCAGTATTTT CASSFSHGAGSTDTQYF
TRBJ1-5 . TRBV6-1 . TGTGCCAGCAGTGAGTTCGGGAGGCGGAGTAGCAATCAGCCCCAGCATTTT CASSEFGRRSSNQPQHF
TRBJ1-2 . TRBV2 . TGTGCCAGCTACCGTACTGGGGCCCACGGGGGCTACACCTTC CASYRTGAHGGYTF
TRBJ2-7 . TRBV30 TRBD1 TGTGCCTGGAGTTTTACAGGGGTAGGCGAGCAGTACTTC CAWSFTGVGEQYF
TRBJ2-7 few TRBV5-5 . TGTGCCAGCAGCTTGGGGGACTTCCAGCAGTACTTC CASSLGDFQQYF
TRBJ2-7 . TRBV5-4 . TGTGCCAGCAGCTCAGTAGCACGGGACGAGCAGTACTTC CASSSVARDEQYF
TRBJ2-5 . TRBV5-5 TRBD2 TGTGCCAGCAGCTGGACTAGTTTAGAGACCCAGTACTTC CASSWTSLETQYF
TRBJ1-4 . TRBV19 TRBD1 TGTGCCAGTACGGACAGGGGCCTAGCAACTAATGAAAAACTGTTTTTT CASTDRGLATNEKLFF
TRBJ2-3 . TRBV15 TRBD2 TGTGCCACCAGAAGTAGCGGGGGGGCCGGCGGCACAGATACGCAGTATTTT CATRSSGGAGGTDTQYF
TRBJ1-2 . TRBV6-5 . TGTGCCAGCAGTTACTCTGATGGAGAGGGATGGTACACCTTC CASSYSDGEGWYTF
TRBJ2-7 . TRBV19 TRBD1 TGTGCCAGTAGCAAACTACAGGGGAAAAACGAGCAGTACTTC CASSKLQGKNEQYF
TRBJ1-2 . TRBV5-1 . TGCGCCAGCAGCGAGTTAGGGGCCGATGGCTACACCTTC CASSELGADGYTF